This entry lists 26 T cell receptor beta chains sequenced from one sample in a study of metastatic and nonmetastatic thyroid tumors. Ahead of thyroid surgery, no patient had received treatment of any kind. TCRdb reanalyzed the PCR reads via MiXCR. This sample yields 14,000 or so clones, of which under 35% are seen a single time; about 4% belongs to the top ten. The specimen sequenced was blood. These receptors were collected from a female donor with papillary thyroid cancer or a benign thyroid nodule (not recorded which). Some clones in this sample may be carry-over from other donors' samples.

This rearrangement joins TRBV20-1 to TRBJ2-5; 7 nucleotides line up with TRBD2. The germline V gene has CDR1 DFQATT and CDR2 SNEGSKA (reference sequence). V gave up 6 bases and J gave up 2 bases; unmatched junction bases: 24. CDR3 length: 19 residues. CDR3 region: CSAYFGTQGGTGRQETQYF. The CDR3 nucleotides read TGCAGTGCATACTTCGGGACCCAGGGAGGGACCGGGAGACAAGAGACCCAGTACTTC.

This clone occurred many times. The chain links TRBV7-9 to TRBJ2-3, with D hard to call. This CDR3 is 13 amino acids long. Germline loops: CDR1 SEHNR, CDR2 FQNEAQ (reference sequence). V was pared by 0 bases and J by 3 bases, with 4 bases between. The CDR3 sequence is CASSLASTDTQYF. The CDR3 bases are TGTGCCAGCAGCTTAGCGAGTACAGATACGCAGTATTTT.

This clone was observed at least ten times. CDR3: CSARLGSSYNEQFF. The CDR3 DNA is TGCAGTGCTAGATTAGGGAGCTCCTACAATGAGCAGTTCTTC. V usage is TRBV20-1 and J usage is TRBJ2-1; D perhaps matches TRBD2 (5 bases). The CDR3 extends over 14 amino acids. In germline, CDR1 is DFQATT, CDR2 SNEGSKA (reference sequence). V was cut by 2 bases and J by 0 bases, with 8 bases left in between.

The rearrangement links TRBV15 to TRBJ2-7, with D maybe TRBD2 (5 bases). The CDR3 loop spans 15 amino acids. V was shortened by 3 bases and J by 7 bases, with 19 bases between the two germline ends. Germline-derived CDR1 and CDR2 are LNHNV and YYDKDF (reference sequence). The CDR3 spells CATSSGNTDSGEQYF. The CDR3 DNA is TGTGCCACCAGCAGCGGGAACACGGACTCTGGGGAGCAGTACTTC.

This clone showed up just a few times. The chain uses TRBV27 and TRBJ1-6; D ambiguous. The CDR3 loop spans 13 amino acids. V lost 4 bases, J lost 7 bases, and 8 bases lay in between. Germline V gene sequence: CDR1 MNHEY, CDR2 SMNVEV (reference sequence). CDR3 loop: CASSYGPNSPLHF. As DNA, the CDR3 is TGTGCCAGCAGTTATGGGCCCAATTCACCCCTCCACTTT.

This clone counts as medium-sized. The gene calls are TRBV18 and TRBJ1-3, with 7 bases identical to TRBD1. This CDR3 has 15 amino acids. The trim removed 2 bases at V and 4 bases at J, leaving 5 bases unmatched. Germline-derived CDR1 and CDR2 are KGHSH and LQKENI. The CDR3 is CASSPNRQGGNTIYF. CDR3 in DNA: TGTGCCAGCTCACCAAACAGACAGGGCGGAAACACCATATATTTT.

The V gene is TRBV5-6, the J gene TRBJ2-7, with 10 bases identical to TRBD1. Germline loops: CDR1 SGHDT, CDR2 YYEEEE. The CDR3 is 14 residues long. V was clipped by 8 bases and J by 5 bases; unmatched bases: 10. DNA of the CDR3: TGTGCCAGTAGCCTGGACAGGGGGATGGACGAGCAGTACTTC. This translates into CASSLDRGMDEQYF.

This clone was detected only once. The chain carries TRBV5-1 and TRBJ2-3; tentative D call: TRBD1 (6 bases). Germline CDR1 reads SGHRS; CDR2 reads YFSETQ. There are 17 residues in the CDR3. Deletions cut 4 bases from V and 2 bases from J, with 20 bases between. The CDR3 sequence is CASSRDTTGIVTDTQYF. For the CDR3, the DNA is TGCGCCAGCAGCAGAGATACCACAGGGATCGTCACAGATACGCAGTATTTT.

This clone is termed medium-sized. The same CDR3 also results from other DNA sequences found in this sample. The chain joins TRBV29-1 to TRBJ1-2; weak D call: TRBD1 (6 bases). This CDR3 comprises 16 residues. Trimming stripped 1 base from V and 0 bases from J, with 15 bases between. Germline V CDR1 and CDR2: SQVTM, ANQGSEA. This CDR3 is CSVEGLTGISNYGYTF. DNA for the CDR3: TGCAGCGTTGAAGGTCTCACAGGGATTTCTAACTATGGCTACACCTTC.

The chain's CDR3 is CASSLTRTGDAPLHF. In DNA, the CDR3 is TGTGCCAGCAGCTTAACTAGGACAGGGGACGCACCCCTCCACTTT. The V gene is TRBV7-9, the J gene TRBJ1-6; the match to TRBD1 covers 9 bases. J lost 11 bases, V lost 2 bases, and 7 bases had no gene match. Germline values: CDR1 SEHNR, CDR2 FQNEAQ (reference sequence). The CDR3 spans 15 residues.

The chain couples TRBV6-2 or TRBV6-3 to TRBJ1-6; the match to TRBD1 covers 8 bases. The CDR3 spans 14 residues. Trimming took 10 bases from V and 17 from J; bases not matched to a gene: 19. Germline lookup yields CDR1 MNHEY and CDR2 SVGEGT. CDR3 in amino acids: CAIWETGGNSTVHF. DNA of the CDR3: TGTGCCATCTGGGAAACAGGGGGAAATTCAACCGTCCACTTT.

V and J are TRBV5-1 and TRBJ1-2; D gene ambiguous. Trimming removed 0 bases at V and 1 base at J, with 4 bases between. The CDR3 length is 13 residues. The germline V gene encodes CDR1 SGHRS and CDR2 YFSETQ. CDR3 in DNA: TGCGCCAGCAGCTTGGCTTATAACTATGGCTACACCTTC. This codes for CASSLAYNYGYTF.

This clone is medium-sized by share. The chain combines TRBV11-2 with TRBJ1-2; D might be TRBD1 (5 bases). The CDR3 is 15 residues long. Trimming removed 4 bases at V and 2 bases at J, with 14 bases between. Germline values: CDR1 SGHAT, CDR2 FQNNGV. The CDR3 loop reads CASSSQTVTNYGYTF. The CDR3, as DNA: TGTGCCAGCAGCTCCCAGACAGTTACCAACTATGGCTACACCTTC.

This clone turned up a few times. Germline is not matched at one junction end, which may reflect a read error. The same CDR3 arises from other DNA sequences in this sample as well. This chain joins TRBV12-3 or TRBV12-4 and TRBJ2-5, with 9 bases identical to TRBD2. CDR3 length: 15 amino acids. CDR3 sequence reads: CASSSLTSGLETQYF. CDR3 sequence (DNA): TGTGCCAGCAGTTCGCTGACTAGCGGATTAGAGACACAGTACTTC.

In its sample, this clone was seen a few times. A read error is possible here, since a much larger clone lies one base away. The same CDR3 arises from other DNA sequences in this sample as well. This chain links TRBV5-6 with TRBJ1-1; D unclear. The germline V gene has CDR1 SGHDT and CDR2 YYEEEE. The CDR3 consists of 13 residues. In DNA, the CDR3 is TGTGCCAGCAGCTTGCGGGAAGAAACTGAGGCTTTCTTT. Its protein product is CASSLREETEAFF.

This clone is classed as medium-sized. The CDR3 nucleotides read TGTGCCAGCAGTTTTGACAGACAGACCCAGTACTTC. As protein: CASSFDRQTQYF. The chain links TRBV12-3 or TRBV12-4 to TRBJ2-5; a weak D match, TRBD1 (5 bases). Trimming removed 3 bases from V and 6 bases from J, with 8 bases in between. This CDR3 spans 12 amino acids.

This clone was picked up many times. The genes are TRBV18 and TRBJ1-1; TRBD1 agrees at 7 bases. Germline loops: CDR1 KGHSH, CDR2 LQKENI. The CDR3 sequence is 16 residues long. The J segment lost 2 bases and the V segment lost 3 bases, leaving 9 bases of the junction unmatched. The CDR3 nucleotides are TGTGCCAGCTCACCGTCAGTGGGACAGATTAACACTGAAGCTTTCTTT. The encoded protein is CASSPSVGQINTEAFF.

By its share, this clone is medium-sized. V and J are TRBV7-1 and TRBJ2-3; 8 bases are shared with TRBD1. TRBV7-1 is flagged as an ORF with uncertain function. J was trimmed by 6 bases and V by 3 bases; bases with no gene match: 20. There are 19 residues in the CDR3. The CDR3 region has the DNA TGTGCCAGCAGCTCGAGCTACCGTAAGGGACAGGCCTCAAAGGATACGCAGTATTTT. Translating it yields CASSSSYRKGQASKDTQYF.

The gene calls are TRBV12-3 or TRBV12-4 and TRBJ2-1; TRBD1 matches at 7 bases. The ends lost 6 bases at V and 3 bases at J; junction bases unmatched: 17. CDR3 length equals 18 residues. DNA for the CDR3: TGTGCCAGCAGCCTCGGACAGGCAGCGGTAGTTTTCTACAATGAGCAGTTCTTC. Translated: CASSLGQAAVVFYNEQFF.

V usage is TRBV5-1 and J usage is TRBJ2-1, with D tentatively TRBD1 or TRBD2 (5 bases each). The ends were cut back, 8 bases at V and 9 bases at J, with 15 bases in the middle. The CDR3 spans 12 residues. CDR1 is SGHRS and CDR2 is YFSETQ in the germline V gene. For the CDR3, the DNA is TGCGCCAGTAGGGACCTCCTAGGTGAGCAGTTCTTC. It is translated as CASRDLLGEQFF.

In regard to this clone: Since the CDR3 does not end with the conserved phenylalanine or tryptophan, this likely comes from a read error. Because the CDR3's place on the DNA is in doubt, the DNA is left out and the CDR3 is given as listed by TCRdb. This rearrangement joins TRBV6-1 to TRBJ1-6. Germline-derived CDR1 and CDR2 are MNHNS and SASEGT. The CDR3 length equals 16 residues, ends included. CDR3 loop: CASRFKGDSYNAPVHL.

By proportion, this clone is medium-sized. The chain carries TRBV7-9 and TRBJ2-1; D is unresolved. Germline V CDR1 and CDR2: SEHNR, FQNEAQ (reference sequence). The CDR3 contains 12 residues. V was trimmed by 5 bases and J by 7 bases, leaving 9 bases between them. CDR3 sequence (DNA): TGTGCCAGCAGCCGATTCTCAAATGAGCAGTTCTTC. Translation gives CASSRFSNEQFF.

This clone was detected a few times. The CDR3 DNA reads TGTGCCAGCAGGTGGATCCGCAACACTGAAGCTTTCTTT. Translating gives CASRWIRNTEAFF. This chain links TRBV12-3 or TRBV12-4 with TRBJ1-1; D unclear. The CDR3 covers 13 residues. V shed 6 bases and J shed 2 bases, with 10 bases lying between them.

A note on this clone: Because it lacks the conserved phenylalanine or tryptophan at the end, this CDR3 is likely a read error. The chain's CDR3 is CSARYQGRSEKLFY. DNA of the CDR3: TGCAGTGCTAGATACCAGGGGCGTAGTGAAAAACTGTTTTAT. V gene TRBV20-1 combines with J gene TRBJ1-4; D possibly corresponds to TRBD1 (6 bases). CDR1 and CDR2 (germline): DFQATT, SNEGSKA (reference sequence). V was cut by 2 bases and J by 7 bases, with 14 bases left in between. This CDR3 region has 14 residues.

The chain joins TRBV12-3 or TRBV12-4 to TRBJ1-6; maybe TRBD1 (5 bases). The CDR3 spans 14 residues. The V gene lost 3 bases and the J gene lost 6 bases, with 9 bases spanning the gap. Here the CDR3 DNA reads TGTGCCAGCAGTTTTGGGGACTTTAATTCACCCCTCCACTTT. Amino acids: CASSFGDFNSPLHF.

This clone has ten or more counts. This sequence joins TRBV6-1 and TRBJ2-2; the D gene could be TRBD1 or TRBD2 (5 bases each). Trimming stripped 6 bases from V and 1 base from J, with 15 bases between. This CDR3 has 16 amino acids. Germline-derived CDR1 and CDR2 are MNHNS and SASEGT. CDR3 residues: CASSRQRGWNTGELFF. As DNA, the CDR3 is TGTGCCAGCAGCCGACAGAGGGGTTGGAACACCGGGGAGCTGTTTTTT.